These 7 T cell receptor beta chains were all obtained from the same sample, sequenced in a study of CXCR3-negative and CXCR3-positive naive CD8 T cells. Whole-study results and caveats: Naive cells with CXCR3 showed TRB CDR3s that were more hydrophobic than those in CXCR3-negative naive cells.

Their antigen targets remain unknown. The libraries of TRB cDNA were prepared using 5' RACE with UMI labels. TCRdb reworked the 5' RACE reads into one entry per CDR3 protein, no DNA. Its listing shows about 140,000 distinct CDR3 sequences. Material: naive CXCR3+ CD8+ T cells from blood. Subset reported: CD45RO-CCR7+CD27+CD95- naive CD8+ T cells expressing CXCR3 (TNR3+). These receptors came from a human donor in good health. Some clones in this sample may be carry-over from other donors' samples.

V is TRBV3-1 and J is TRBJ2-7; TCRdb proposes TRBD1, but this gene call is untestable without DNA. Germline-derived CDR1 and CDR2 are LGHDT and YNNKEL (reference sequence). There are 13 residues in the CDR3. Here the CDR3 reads CASSRRGAYEQYF.

CDR3 amino acids: CASSLSPMTGRQPQHF. V usage is TRBV28 and J usage is TRBJ1-5; the D call from TCRdb, TRBD1, cannot be confirmed without DNA. The germline gives CDR1 MDHEN, CDR2 SYDVKM. The CDR3 sequence is 16 residues long.

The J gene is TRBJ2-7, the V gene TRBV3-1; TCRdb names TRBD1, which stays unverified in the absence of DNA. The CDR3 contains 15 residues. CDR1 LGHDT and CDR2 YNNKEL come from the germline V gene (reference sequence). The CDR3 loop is CASSQVGTGFYEQYF.

The CDR3 sequence: CASSLGAGGFTDTQYF. The chain links TRBV11-2 to TRBJ2-3; the D call of TRBD2 rests on TCRdb alone, since no DNA is present to check it. Germline loops: CDR1 SGHAT, CDR2 FQNNGV. CDR3 size: 16 residues.

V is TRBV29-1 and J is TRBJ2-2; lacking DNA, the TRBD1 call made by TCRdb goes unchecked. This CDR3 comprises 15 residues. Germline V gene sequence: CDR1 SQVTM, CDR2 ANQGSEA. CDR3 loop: CSVEDGGYGTGELFF.

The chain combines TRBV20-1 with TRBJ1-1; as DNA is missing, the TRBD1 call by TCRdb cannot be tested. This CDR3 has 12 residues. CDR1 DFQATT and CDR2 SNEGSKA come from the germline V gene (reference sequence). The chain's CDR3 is CSASTGDTEAFF.

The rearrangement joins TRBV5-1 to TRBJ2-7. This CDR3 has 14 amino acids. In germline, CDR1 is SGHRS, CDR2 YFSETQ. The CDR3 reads CASSFSYKGYEQYF.